What follows are 19 T cell receptor beta chains derived from one specimen sequenced in a study of STAT5B mutations in CD4+ large granular lymphocyte leukemia. Sequencing was performed with immunoSEQ multiplex PCR; in TCRdb, only in-frame clones are kept and a portion is missing. The table includes fewer than 7,000 clones, approximately 69% detected once. Material for sequencing was PBMCs. The receptors come from a woman in her seventies with CD4+ T-cell large granular lymphocyte leukemia.

The chain carries TRBV27 and TRBJ1-1, with D possibly being TRBD1 (5 bases). Germline CDR1 MNHEY, CDR2 SMNVEV (reference sequence). Trimming cost V 2 bases and J 7 bases, with 14 bases left between them. CDR3 length: 14 residues. The CDR3 nucleotides are TGTGCCAGCAGTTTACGGGAGGGGTTGGGTGAAGCTTTCTTT. It codes for CASSLREGLGEAFF.

The chain employs TRBV2 and TRBJ1-1; 9 positions match TRBD1. Germline lookup yields CDR1 SNHLY and CDR2 FYNNEI. The CDR3 covers 15 residues. V gave up 8 bases and J gave up 2 bases; unmatched junction bases: 9. CDR3 bases: TGTGCCAGCCGTCCCGACAGGGGGGATAACACTGAAGCTTTCTTT. Translated: CASRPDRGDNTEAFF.

The V and J genes are TRBV7-2 and TRBJ2-7; TRBD2 aligns across 7 bases. The CDR3 covers 13 residues. The germline gives CDR1 SGHTA, CDR2 FQGNSA. The V segment lost 4 bases and the J segment 6 bases; nucleotides outside the gene matches: 6. The CDR3 spells CASSSLGRGEQYF. The CDR3 DNA reads as TGTGCCAGCAGCTCCCTTGGGAGGGGCGAGCAGTACTTC.

This clone has more than one count but fewer than ten. The chain carries TRBV7-7 and TRBJ2-3; D remains unclear. V was clipped by 1 base and J by 6 bases, with 14 bases between them. This CDR3 is built from 15 residues. Germline V gene lookup returns CDR1 SSHAT and CDR2 FNYEAQ (reference sequence). The CDR3 here is CASSLGGVLGDTQYF. CDR3 DNA sequence: TGTGCCAGCAGCTTAGGAGGAGTCTTAGGGGATACGCAGTATTTT.

This chain uses TRBV10-3 with TRBJ2-3; D remains unclear. The CDR3 spans 10 residues. In germline, CDR1 is ENHRY, CDR2 SYGVKD. V lost 3 bases and J lost 12, with 7 bases in between. The CDR3 loop is CAISDVHQYF. CDR3 coding DNA: TGTGCCATCAGTGATGTCCACCAGTATTTT.

The genes are TRBV6-1 and TRBJ2-7; D is ambiguous. Germline V gene sequence: CDR1 MNHNS, CDR2 SASEGT. CDR3 length: 14 amino acids. The V and J ends lost 0 bases and 1 base respectively, with 7 bases between them. Written as DNA, the CDR3 is TGTGCCAGCAGTGAAGCTATCCAGTCCTACGAGCAGTACTTC. This gives the protein CASSEAIQSYEQYF.

The sample holds a few counts of this clone. The chain uses TRBV7-6 and TRBJ2-5; D possibly uses TRBD1 or TRBD2 (5 bases each). The germline V gene has CDR1 SGHVS and CDR2 FNYEAQ. The V end lost 5 bases, the J end lost 6 bases, and 10 bases lay between the germline ends. The CDR3 spans 12 residues. The CDR3 reads CASSHPGQTQYF. The CDR3 nucleotides read TGTGCCAGCAGCCACCCGGGGCAGACCCAGTACTTC.

This clone was seen only once. This chain joins TRBV5-1 and TRBJ2-5; the D is unclear. The germline V gene encodes CDR1 SGHRS and CDR2 YFSETQ. There are 12 residues in the CDR3. Trimming removed 1 base from V and 4 bases from J, with 5 bases in between. The CDR3 loop is CASSLFSETQYF. For the CDR3, the DNA is TGCGCCAGCAGCTTGTTTTCAGAGACCCAGTACTTC.

This clone is categorized as medium-sized (0.01 to 0.1%). The chain uses TRBV5-5 and TRBJ1-5, with D possibly being TRBD1 (5 bases). The length of the CDR3 is 14 residues. Germline V gene data show CDR1 as SGHKS and CDR2 as YYEKEE (reference sequence). The ends were cut back, 0 bases at V and 5 bases at J, with 9 bases in the middle. For the CDR3, the DNA is TGTGCCAGCAGCTTGGAGGGAGGGGATCAGCCCCAGCATTTT. Its protein is CASSLEGGDQPQHF.

The chain links TRBV28 to TRBJ2-3, with 7 bases lining up with TRBD2. From germline, CDR1 is MDHEN and CDR2 SYDVKM. The CDR3 covers 12 residues. The ends lost 2 bases at V and 9 bases at J; junction bases unmatched: 2. The CDR3 loop is CASSLLAETQYF. The CDR3, as DNA: TGTGCCAGCAGTTTACTAGCGGAGACGCAGTATTTT.

This rearrangement joins TRBV7-8 to TRBJ2-7, with D unresolved. Germline-derived CDR1 and CDR2 are SGHVS and FQNEAQ. The CDR3 is 13 residues long. V lost 1 base and J lost 4, with 8 bases in between. This CDR3 is CASSLGPRYEQYF. For the CDR3, the DNA is TGTGCCAGCAGCTTAGGCCCAAGATACGAGCAGTACTTC.

The V call is TRBV28, the J call TRBJ2-1, with 8 bases identical to TRBD2. V shed 7 bases and J 4 bases; nucleotides not matched to a gene: 6. Germline V gene sequence: CDR1 MDHEN, CDR2 SYDVKM. This CDR3 has 14 amino acids. Written as DNA, the CDR3 is TGTGCCAGCACCCGGATAGCGGGGTACAATGAGCAGTTCTTC. Amino acids: CASTRIAGYNEQFF.

The V and J genes are TRBV6-6 and TRBJ2-7, with TRBD1 identical over 8 bases. This CDR3 is built from 14 residues. V shed 5 bases and J 5 bases; nucleotides not matched to a gene: 8. The germline V gene encodes CDR1 MNHNY and CDR2 SVGAGI (reference sequence). CDR3 residues: CASSNGQGPNEQYF. The CDR3 coding sequence is TGTGCCAGCAGTAACGGACAGGGCCCCAACGAGCAGTACTTC.

V gene TRBV28 combines with J gene TRBJ1-5; 7 bases are shared with TRBD1. The V gene end was trimmed by 5 bases and the J gene end by 2 bases; junction bases not matched to a gene: 6. Germline V gene data show CDR1 as MDHEN and CDR2 as SYDVKM. There are 15 residues in the CDR3. The CDR3 spells CASSRQGGGNQPQHF. In DNA form, the CDR3 reads TGTGCCAGCAGTCGACAGGGAGGGGGCAATCAGCCCCAGCATTTT.

This chain uses TRBV5-1 with TRBJ2-5; possibly TRBD2 for D (5 bases). Germline V CDR1 and CDR2: SGHRS, YFSETQ. The V end was cut by 4 bases, the J end by 5 bases, with 18 bases between. This CDR3 comprises 15 residues. CDR3 sequence: CASSNPGPIAETQYF. CDR3 in DNA: TGCGCCAGCAGCAACCCTGGGCCGATAGCGGAGACCCAGTACTTC.

This clone came up a few times. This rearrangement joins TRBV6-1 to TRBJ1-5, with unresolved D. There are 15 residues in the CDR3. Germline V gene sequence: CDR1 MNHNS, CDR2 SASEGT. Trimming cost V 8 bases and J 1 base, with 15 bases left between them. The CDR3, as DNA: TGTGCCAGCCGCCTCTTCGAGTCGAGCAATCAGCCCCAGCATTTT. Its protein product is CASRLFESSNQPQHF.

This clone has a handful of counts. The chain uses TRBV11-2 and TRBJ2-7; D is possibly TRBD1 (6 bases). V lost 0 bases and J lost 2, with 11 bases in between. The CDR3 consists of 15 residues. CDR1 and CDR2 (germline): SGHAT, FQNNGV. CDR3 bases: TGTGCCAGCAGCTTAGAGGGGACAAGAACCTACGAGCAGTACTTC. Amino acids: CASSLEGTRTYEQYF. The full variable domain, its missing parts supplied by reference TRBV11-2 and TRBJ2-7, is EAGVAQSPRYKIIEKRQSVAFWCNPISGHATLYWYQQILGQGPKLLIQFQNNGVVDDSQLPKDRFSAERLKGVDSTLKIQPAKLEDSAVYLCASSLEGTRTYEQYFGPGTRLTVT.

V and J are TRBV18 and TRBJ1-2, with D maybe TRBD1 (6 bases). V was clipped by 5 bases and J by 3 bases, with 10 bases between them. The CDR3 contains 13 residues. Looked up from germline, CDR1 is KGHSH and CDR2 is LQKENI. CDR3 sequence (DNA): TGTGCCAGCTCATCTCAGGGGTACTATGGCTACACCTTC. This sequence encodes CASSSQGYYGYTF.

CDR3 residues: CTQPASYEQYF. CDR3 coding DNA: TGCACTCAGCCGGCTTCCTACGAGCAGTACTTC. The rearrangement uses TRBV20-1 and TRBJ2-7, with D hard to call. This CDR3 has 11 residues. The V gene's germline CDR1 is DFQATT and CDR2 SNEGSKA (reference sequence).